This T cell receptor (beta chain) was recorded in a study of cytomegalovirus exposure and HLA in healthy donors. Researchers ran the PCR with 60 Vbeta and 13 Jbeta primers. Some clones are missing from TCRdb's copy, which holds only in-frame ones; the method was immunoSEQ multiplex PCR. The sample holds some 170,000 clones, 80% to 90% seen once. Of note for this clone: As yet, its antigen is unknown.

The CDR3 has 15 amino acids. Germline V gives CDR1 SGHTA, CDR2 FQGTGA. Trimming removed 6 bases from V and 0 bases from J; junction bases left unmatched: 4. Notes on the study in general: The study carried out a later analysis of TCR beta sequences. It associated 15,000 to 20,000 of them with specific HLA alleles at a false discovery rate of 0.05. Across donors, presence/absence analyses took sequencing depth to be roughly uniform.

The TCR sequence derives from a woman under 40 in good health and CMV-seropositive. Input material: PBMCs. J is TRBJ2-3 and V is TRBV7-3; 9 bases are a match to TRBD2. Here the CDR3 reads CASRVSGGSTDTQYF. The CDR3 DNA is TGTGCCAGCAGGGTTAGCGGGGGTAGCACAGATACGCAGTATTTT.